This T cell receptor beta chain was sequenced during a study of T cell responses to AZD1222 COVID-19 vaccine. Germline values: CDR1 SGHDN, CDR2 FVKESK. This CDR3 has 18 amino acids. The V gene end was trimmed by 2 bases and the J gene end by 4 bases; junction bases not matched to a gene: 9. Using immunoSEQ multiplex PCR, the repertoire was profiled, and TCRdb retains in-frame clones only, with some absent. Among fewer than 200,000 clones, approximately 94% were seen once, and the ten largest hold 3.6%. For this clone: Its specificity is not known.

Study-wide points: Vaccine-associated CD4 TCRs ranged over spike, dominating at 160-218 and 743-854. None of the repertoires were sampled until the peak T cell response had passed. Vaccination with two AZD1222 doses was followed by a rise in Spike-specific TCR breadth and depth. Only a handful of AZD1222 recipients, several in all, had baseline seropositivity.

Sequencing used peripheral blood, obtained 28 days after the second dose of the MenACWY control vaccine. This rearrangement joins TRBV14 to TRBJ2-7; 15 bases fit TRBD2. The receptor was isolated from an adult who received the MenACWY meningococcal vaccine as a control. CDR3 bases: TGTGCCAGCAGCCAACCCGGACTAGCGGGAGGGCCCCCTTACGAGCAGTACTTC. It encodes CASSQPGLAGGPPYEQYF.